One sample yielded the 20 T cell receptor beta chains listed below, sequenced in a study of cytomegalovirus exposure and HLA in healthy donors. Primers for the PCR totalled 60 Vbeta and 13 Jbeta. Using immunoSEQ multiplex PCR, the repertoire was profiled, and TCRdb retains in-frame clones only, with some absent. The repertoire has 90,000 to 130,000 clones, approximately 82% of them found once; the top ten carry roughly an eighth. Sequencing was performed on PBMCs. These receptors all stem from a man aged 25 to 45 in good health and CMV-seropositive.

The chain is built from TRBV19 and TRBJ1-2; D gene unclear. The V end lost 5 bases, the J end lost 2 bases, and 6 bases lay between the germline ends. The CDR3 contains 12 residues. Germline V gives CDR1 LNHDA, CDR2 SQIVND (reference sequence). CDR3 bases: TGTGCCAGTAGTCCCCGGAACTATGGCTACACCTTC. This encodes CASSPRNYGYTF.

The gene calls are TRBV4-3 and TRBJ2-3; unclear D gene. In germline, CDR1 is LGHNA, CDR2 YSLEER. The CDR3 loop spans 12 amino acids. Deletions cut 8 bases from V and 1 base from J, with 7 bases between. CDR3 loop: CASSLGTDTQYF. CDR3 nucleotides: TGCGCCAGCTCGTTAGGCACAGATACGCAGTATTTT.

V usage is TRBV2 and J usage is TRBJ1-1; perhaps TRBD1 as D (6 bases). Germline CDR1 reads SNHLY; CDR2 reads FYNNEI. V was cut by 11 bases and J by 0 bases, with 16 bases left in between. This CDR3 region has 14 residues. As DNA, the CDR3 is TGTGCCGTCGGGGGGGCAGGATTGAACACTGAAGCTTTCTTT. Translation gives CAVGGAGLNTEAFF.

The V call is TRBV7-6, the J call TRBJ2-2; 9 nucleotides line up with TRBD2. V was clipped by 1 base and J by 4 bases; unmatched bases: 7. This CDR3 region has 17 residues. Germline assignment: CDR1 SGHVS and CDR2 FNYEAQ. The chain's CDR3 is CASSLGGGGAGTGELFF. In DNA form, the CDR3 reads TGTGCCAGCAGCTTAGGCGGGGGGGGTGCTGGCACCGGGGAGCTGTTTTTT.

This clone has more than one count but fewer than ten. This chain links TRBV27 with TRBJ2-5; the match to TRBD1 covers 8 bases. Germline lookup yields CDR1 MNHEY and CDR2 SMNVEV (reference sequence). V lost 1 base to trimming and J lost 2 bases; unmatched junction nucleotides: 6. The length of the CDR3 is 16 residues. Written as DNA, the CDR3 is TGTGCCAGCAGTTTATTTCAGGGGGCGAGTCAAGAGACCCAGTACTTC. The encoded protein is CASSLFQGASQETQYF.

The chain employs TRBV2 and TRBJ2-7, with D uncertain. The CDR3 covers 13 residues. Trimming removed 2 bases from V and 0 bases from J, with 5 bases in between. Germline CDR1 reads SNHLY; CDR2 reads FYNNEI. The CDR3 here is CASSENISYEQYF. The CDR3 DNA reads TGTGCCAGCAGTGAAAACATCTCCTACGAGCAGTACTTC. Drawing the rest from reference TRBV2 and TRBJ2-7, the complete variable domain is EPEVTQTPSHQVTQMGQEVILRCVPISNHLYFYWYRQILGQKVEFLVSFYNNEISEKSEIFDDQFSVERPDGSNFTLKIRSTKLEDSAMYFCASSENISYEQYFGPGTRLTVT.

The chain links TRBV6-6 to TRBJ2-2; D is ambiguous. V was trimmed by 5 bases and J by 1 base, leaving 5 bases between them. The CDR3 loop spans 13 amino acids. Germline V lookup: CDR1 MNHNY, CDR2 SVGAGI (reference sequence). In DNA, the CDR3 is TGTGCCAGCAGTACACAGAACACCGGGGAGCTGTTTTTT. This codes for CASSTQNTGELFF.

This clone has a handful of counts. V and J are TRBV18 and TRBJ1-4; no reliable D call. Per the germline V gene, CDR1 is KGHSH and CDR2 is LQKENI. This CDR3 spans 18 amino acids. V lost 6 bases and J lost 0, with 20 bases in between. This CDR3 is CASSPQPRSPATNEKLFF. Here the CDR3 DNA reads TGTGCCAGCTCCCCTCAACCCAGGTCCCCGGCAACTAATGAAAAACTGTTTTTT.

This clone has just one count. This rearrangement joins TRBV6-5 to TRBJ1-6; a weak D match, TRBD1 (6 bases). This CDR3 has 15 amino acids. Per the germline V gene, CDR1 is MNHEY and CDR2 is SVGAGI. Trimming pared 2 bases from V and 10 bases from J, leaving 15 bases between. CDR3 sequence reads: CASSYGTGTYSPLHF. In DNA form, the CDR3 reads TGTGCCAGCAGTTACGGAACAGGGACATACTCACCCCTCCACTTT.

This clone is a singleton in its sample. The genes are TRBV5-1 and TRBJ1-1; D gene uncertain. The CDR3 is made up of 14 amino acids. V was clipped by 5 bases and J by 2 bases, with 13 bases between them. CDR1 and CDR2 (germline): SGHRS, YFSETQ. The CDR3 DNA is TGCGCCAGCAGTCTGGAACAGCTTAACACTGAAGCTTTCTTT. This encodes CASSLEQLNTEAFF. Full variable domain (missing parts from reference TRBV5-1 and TRBJ1-1): KAGVTQTPRYLIKTRGQQVTLSCSPISGHRSVSWYQQTPGQGLQFLFEYFSETQRNKGNFPGRFSGRQFSNSRSEMNVSTLELGDSALYLCASSLEQLNTEAFFGQGTRLTVV.

The rearrangement joins TRBV5-4 to TRBJ2-1, with a possible D match to TRBD1 (6 bases). Germline V CDR1 and CDR2: SGHNT, YYREEE (reference sequence). Trimming left V 7 bases short and J 8 bases short, with 10 bases between. The CDR3 is 11 amino acids. DNA of the CDR3: TGTGCCAGCCAACAGGGATATGAGCAGTTCTTC. Protein product: CASQQGYEQFF.

The V gene is TRBV28, the J gene TRBJ1-5; D not resolved. CDR1 and CDR2 from the germline V gene are MDHEN and SYDVKM. V was trimmed by 6 bases and J by 0 bases, leaving 18 bases between them. CDR3 length equals 17 residues. The CDR3 bases are TGTGCCAGCAGGATCCGACCCCCCGGGTATAGCAATCAGCCCCAGCATTTT. Protein sequence: CASRIRPPGYSNQPQHF.

This clone was found a few times. V usage is TRBV11-2 and J usage is TRBJ2-3; D gene unclear. The V and J ends lost 5 bases and 4 bases respectively, with 10 bases between them. CDR3 length equals 13 residues. Germline V gene sequence: CDR1 SGHAT, CDR2 FQNNGV. CDR3: CASSGNSPDTQYF. In DNA, the CDR3 is TGTGCCAGCAGCGGAAATAGCCCAGATACGCAGTATTTT.

The J gene is TRBJ1-1, the V gene TRBV28; D perhaps matches TRBD1 (6 bases). This CDR3 is 12 amino acids long. Germline V gives CDR1 MDHEN, CDR2 SYDVKM. Trimming removed 7 bases from V and 14 bases from J, with 20 bases in between. The CDR3 DNA reads TGTGCCAGCACCCGGGGGGGGCTTGGTCCCTTCTTT. Protein sequence: CASTRGGLGPFF.

The chain links TRBV5-6 to TRBJ1-4, with D maybe TRBD1 (6 bases). Between the trimmed V and J ends, which lost 4 bases and 15 bases, there was a span of 19 bases. Germline CDR1 is SGHDT and CDR2 is YYEEEE. The length of the CDR3 is 13 residues. CDR3 sequence reads: CASSTTGPEKLFF. The CDR3 DNA reads TGTGCCAGCAGCACGACAGGCCCAGAAAAGTTGTTTTTT.

The chain uses TRBV15 and TRBJ2-6, with 8 bases lining up with TRBD1. J was trimmed by 0 bases and V by 2 bases; bases with no gene match: 9. Germline CDR1 is LNHNV and CDR2 is YYDKDF (reference sequence). The CDR3 consists of 19 residues. The CDR3 sequence: CATSRNLGTGYSGANVLTF. The CDR3 DNA reads as TGTGCCACCAGCAGAAACCTCGGGACAGGCTACTCTGGGGCCAACGTCCTGACTTTC.

This sequence joins TRBV18 and TRBJ2-1; D is possibly TRBD2 (5 bases). The ends were cut back, 3 bases at V and 14 bases at J, with 17 bases in the middle. CDR1 and CDR2 (germline): KGHSH, LQKENI. The CDR3 extends over 13 amino acids. Here the CDR3 DNA reads TGTGCCAGCTCACCTGCTTTTGGGGAGAGCAAGTTCTTC. It yields the protein CASSPAFGESKFF. Complete variable domain (other parts from reference TRBV18 and TRBJ2-1): NAGVMQNPRHLVRRRGQEARLRCSPMKGHSHVYWYRQLPEEGLKFMVYLQKENIIDESGMPKERFSAEFPKEGPSILRIQQVVRGDSAAYFCASSPAFGESKFFGPGTRLTVL.

The chain uses TRBV29-1 and TRBJ1-1; D is perhaps TRBD1 (6 bases). CDR1 is SQVTM and CDR2 is ANQGSEA in the germline V gene. This CDR3 contains 12 residues. Between the trimmed V and J ends, which lost 5 bases and 3 bases, there was a span of 10 bases. The chain's CDR3 is CSVLTGHTEAFF. The CDR3 DNA sequence: TGCAGCGTTCTAACAGGGCACACTGAAGCTTTCTTT.

The chain recombines TRBV4-1 with TRBJ1-5; 12 bases align to TRBD1. V lost 0 bases and J lost 2; bases outside the gene matches: 8. This CDR3 has 19 amino acids. The germline CDR1 and CDR2 sequences are MGHRA and YSYEKL. CDR3 coding DNA: TGCGCCAGCAGCCAAGATTGGGGGACAGGGGGCCCCGGCAATCAGCCCCAGCATTTT. This codes for CASSQDWGTGGPGNQPQHF.

The gene calls are TRBV19 and TRBJ1-3; D unclear. Trimming stripped 5 bases from V and 0 bases from J, with 26 bases between. CDR1 and CDR2 (germline): LNHDA, SQIVND (reference sequence). The CDR3 loop spans 20 amino acids. The CDR3, as DNA: TGTGCCAGTAGTCCCCCTCCGGGGAGGCACCAGGCTCTCTCTGGAAACACCATATATTTT. Its protein product is CASSPPPGRHQALSGNTIYF.